These T cell receptor beta chains were read from a single sample in a study of cytomegalovirus exposure and HLA in healthy donors. This table comes from immunoSEQ multiplex PCR, and its TCRdb copy is limited to in-frame clones, with some not included. The table has about 160,000 clones, roughly 80% seen once; the top ten hold 1.3%. Specimen: PBMCs. The receptor source for this set is a woman in her 50s in good health and CMV-seronegative. CDR3s include the opening cysteine and the closing phenylalanine or tryptophan. D genes are given only for firm matches. Rows give clone size only sometimes, using once, few, many, or a class for an expanded clone.

abundance	d_gene	v_gene	j_gene	CDR3nt	CDR3aa
.	.	TRBV25-1	TRBJ1-5	TGTGCCAGCAGTGAATGTGGCCGCGGGGGATATCAGCCCCAGCATTTT	CASSECGRGGYQPQHF
.	.	TRBV7-2	TRBJ1-4	TGTGCCAGCAGCTTAGATCGGCGGCCTAATGAAAAACTGTTTTTT	CASSLDRRPNEKLFF
.	TRBD1	TRBV6-6	TRBJ1-5	TGTGCCAGCACCAGGGGACAGCCGAATCAGCCCCAGCATTTT	CASTRGQPNQPQHF
.	.	TRBV7-2	TRBJ1-1	TGTGCCAGCAGCCTAGGGGCAGGCCGAACCTGGGCTTTCTTT	CASSLGAGRTWAFF
.	TRBD2	TRBV7-3	TRBJ2-1	TGTGCCAGCAGCTTAAACGGGGGGGATCTCTACAATGAGCAGTTCTTC	CASSLNGGDLYNEQFF
.	.	TRBV19	TRBJ1-6	TGTGCCAGTAGTCCCCAGGGGTATAATTCACCCCTCCACTTT	CASSPQGYNSPLHF
.	.	TRBV9	TRBJ1-2	TGTGCCAGCAGCGTGTCGGGGGGAGGCTACACCTTC	CASSVSGGGYTF
few	.	TRBV2	TRBJ2-2	TGTGCCAGCAGTGACCCGCGGGGGCGGGACGGGGAGCTGTTTTTT	CASSDPRGRDGELFF
.	TRBD1	TRBV5-4	TRBJ2-7	TGTGCCAGCAGTTTGTTAACCGGGACAGGGTACTACGAGCAGTACTTC	CASSLLTGTGYYEQYF
once	.	TRBV7-2	TRBJ2-3	TGTGCCAGCGAGGAGTCATATACGCAGTATTTT	CASEESYTQYF
.	.	TRBV5-1	TRBJ1-1	TGCGCCAGCAGCTTTGCGGGAAACACTGAAGCTTTCTTT	CASSFAGNTEAFF
.	.	TRBV7-7	TRBJ1-4	TGTGCCAGCAGCCCCGTCCCGGGACAAGGATTCACAACTAATGAAAAACTGTTTTTT	CASSPVPGQGFTTNEKLFF
.	TRBD1	TRBV19	TRBJ2-1	TGTGCCAGTAGTATAGGGGGACAGGTAGTGGATGAGCAGTTCTTC	CASSIGGQVVDEQFF
few	TRBD1	TRBV7-8	TRBJ1-1	TGTGCCAGCAGCATGCCGGGACAGGGGGCGCGGACTGAAGCTTTCTTT	CASSMPGQGARTEAFF
.	.	TRBV4-1	TRBJ2-7	TGCGCCAGCAGCCAAGCGGACACCTCCTACGAGCAGTACTTC	CASSQADTSYEQYF